This passage covers 9 T cell receptor beta chains from one sample sequenced in a study of blood T cells in healthy people across ages. A J-beta primer mix and a sample-barcoded 5' primer were used in a second PCR of roughly 6 to 11 cycles. One entry per CDR3 protein results from TCRdb running MiXCR on the 5' RACE reads. The sample consists of some 560,000 distinct CDR3 sequences, about a quarter of them appearing once. These data were also filed under a second study, of T cells of mothers and their children.

Material: blood. The receptors originated from a boy between 2 and 10 years old in good health.

The genes are TRBV24-1 and TRBJ2-1; D gene unclear. V lost 4 bases, J lost 9 bases, and 12 bases lay in between. Looked up from germline, CDR1 is KGHDR and CDR2 is SFDVKD. CDR3 length: 13 residues. In nucleotides, the CDR3 is TGTGCCACCAGTGACCAGGACCCGGGTGAGCAGTTCTTC. It specifies CATSDQDPGEQFF.

Only a few counts were recorded for this clonotype. The chain carries TRBV12-3 or TRBV12-4 and TRBJ2-3; D gene uncertain. The CDR3 sequence is 12 residues long. The V end was cut by 8 bases, the J end by 1 base, with 7 bases between. CDR3: CASGRRTDTQYF. The CDR3 nucleotides are TGTGCCAGCGGGCGTCGCACAGATACGCAGTATTTT.

The CDR3 reads CASSQDHFGETQYF. The CDR3 nucleotides read TGTGCCAGCAGCCAAGATCATTTTGGGGAGACCCAGTACTTC. The chain uses TRBV4-2 and TRBJ2-5; D ambiguous. Trimming took off 0 bases at V and 5 bases at J, with 10 bases between the two ends. Germline loops: CDR1 LGHNA, CDR2 YNFKEQ. The CDR3 length is 14 residues.

There are many counts of this clonotype. V gene TRBV27 combines with J gene TRBJ2-1; 11 nucleotides match TRBD2. The CDR3 runs 14 residues. Germline lookup yields CDR1 MNHEY and CDR2 SMNVEV (reference sequence). The trim removed 8 bases at V and 3 bases at J, leaving 3 bases unmatched. CDR3: CASSTSGGYNEQFF. CDR3 sequence (DNA): TGTGCCAGCTCTACTAGCGGGGGCTACAATGAGCAGTTCTTC.

The V and J genes are TRBV6-6 and TRBJ2-1; D unresolved. Trimming left V 0 bases short and J 9 bases short, with 15 bases between. This CDR3 contains 15 residues. Germline values: CDR1 MNHNY, CDR2 SVGAGI (reference sequence). CDR3 nucleotide sequence: TGTGCCAGCAGTTACTCGAGTAGGAAGTTGGTTGAGCAGTTCTTC. It encodes CASSYSSRKLVEQFF.

This clonotype occurred a few times. This sequence joins TRBV6-6 and TRBJ1-3; 7 nucleotides match TRBD1. CDR3 length: 16 amino acids. V was pared by 4 bases and J by 4 bases, with 10 bases of the junction left unmatched. From germline, CDR1 is MNHNY and CDR2 SVGAGI (reference sequence). CDR3 DNA: TGTGCCAGCAGTTCTCTACAGGGGAAATTCGGAAACACCATATATTTT. Protein sequence: CASSSLQGKFGNTIYF.

This sequence joins TRBV6-5 and TRBJ2-5; the D is unclear. With the DNA end fitting TRBJ2-1 better, the J assignment may be wrong. CDR3 size: 14 residues. Looked up from germline, CDR1 is MNHEY and CDR2 is SVGAGI. The CDR3 reads CASSYSMGVGEQFF. CDR3 DNA: TGTGCCAGCAGTTACTCGATGGGCGTCGGGGAGCAGTTCTTC.

The chain employs TRBV3-1 and TRBJ2-7; 15 positions match TRBD2. Germline trimming cut 2 bases from V and 6 bases from J; bases unmatched to any gene: 8. This CDR3 spans 17 amino acids. Germline V CDR1 and CDR2: LGHDT, YNNKEL (reference sequence). The CDR3 loop is CASSQTRTSGRAPEQYF. The CDR3 nucleotides are TGTGCCAGCAGCCAAACCCGGACTAGCGGGAGGGCCCCCGAGCAGTACTTC.

This clonotype was recorded once. This sequence joins TRBV14 and TRBJ2-1; TRBD1 agrees at 7 bases. Looked up from germline, CDR1 is SGHDN and CDR2 is FVKESK. This CDR3 is built from 16 residues. Trimming took 3 bases from V and 4 from J; bases not matched to a gene: 9. The CDR3 sequence: CASSHSRGGFYNEQFF. In DNA, the CDR3 is TGTGCCAGCAGCCATTCTCGAGGGGGCTTTTACAATGAGCAGTTCTTC.